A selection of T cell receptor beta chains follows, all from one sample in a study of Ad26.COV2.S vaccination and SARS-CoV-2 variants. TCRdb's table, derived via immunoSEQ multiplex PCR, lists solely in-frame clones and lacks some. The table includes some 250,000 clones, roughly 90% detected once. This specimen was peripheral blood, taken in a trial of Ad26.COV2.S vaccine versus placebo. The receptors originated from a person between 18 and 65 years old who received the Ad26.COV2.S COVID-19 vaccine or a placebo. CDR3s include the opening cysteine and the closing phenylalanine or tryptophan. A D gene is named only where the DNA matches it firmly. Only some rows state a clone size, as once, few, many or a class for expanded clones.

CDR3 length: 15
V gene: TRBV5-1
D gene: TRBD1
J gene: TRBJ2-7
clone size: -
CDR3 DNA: TGCGCCAGCAGCCGCCGGGACAGGTTTGCCGACGAGCAGTACTTC
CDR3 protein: CASSRRDRFADEQYF

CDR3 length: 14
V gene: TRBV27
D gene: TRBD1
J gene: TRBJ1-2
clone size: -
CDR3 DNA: TGTGCCAGCAGTTTCAACAGGGGGAACTATGGCTACACCTTC
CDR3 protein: CASSFNRGNYGYTF

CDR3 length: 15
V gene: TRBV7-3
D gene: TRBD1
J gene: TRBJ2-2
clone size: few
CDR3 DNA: TGTGCCAGCAGCTACGGACAGGGAGGCACCGGGGAGCTGTTTTTT
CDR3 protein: CASSYGQGGTGELFF

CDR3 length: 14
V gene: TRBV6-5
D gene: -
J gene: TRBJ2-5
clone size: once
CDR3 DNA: TGTGCCAGCAGTTACTCGGGGGGCTACGAGACCCAGTACTTC
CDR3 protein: CASSYSGGYETQYF

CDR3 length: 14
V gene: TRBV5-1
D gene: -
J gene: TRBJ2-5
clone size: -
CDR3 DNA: TGCGCCAGCAGCTTGGAAGTTTCCCAAGAGACCCAGTACTTC
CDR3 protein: CASSLEVSQETQYF

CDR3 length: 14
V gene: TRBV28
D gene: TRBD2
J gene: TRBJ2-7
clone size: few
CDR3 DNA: TGTGCCAGCAGTTTGGGCGGGAGCTCCTACGAGCAGTACTTC
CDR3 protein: CASSLGGSSYEQYF

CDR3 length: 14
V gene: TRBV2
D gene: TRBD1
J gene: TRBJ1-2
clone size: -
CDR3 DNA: TGTGCCAGCAGTCTGGACAGGGCTAACTATGGCTACACCTTC
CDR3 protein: CASSLDRANYGYTF

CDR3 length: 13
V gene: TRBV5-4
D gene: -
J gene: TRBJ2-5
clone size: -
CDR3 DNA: TGTGCCAGCAGCGTCACTAACATTGAGACCCAGTACTTC
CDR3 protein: CASSVTNIETQYF

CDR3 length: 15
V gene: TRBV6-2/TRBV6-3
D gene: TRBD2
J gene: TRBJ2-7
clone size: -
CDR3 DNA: TGTGCCAGCAGTTACTCGGGGACTAGCTTCTACGAGCAGTACTTC
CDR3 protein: CASSYSGTSFYEQYF

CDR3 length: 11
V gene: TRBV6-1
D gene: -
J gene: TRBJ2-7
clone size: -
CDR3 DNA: TGTGCCAGCAGTCCCCTAGACGTGCAGTACTTC
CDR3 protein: CASSPLDVQYF

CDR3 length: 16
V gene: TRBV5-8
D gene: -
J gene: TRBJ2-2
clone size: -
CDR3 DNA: TGTGCCAGCAGTCTTCGAGTACAGGGTCGTAACGGGGAGCTGTTTTTT
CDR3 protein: CASSLRVQGRNGELFF

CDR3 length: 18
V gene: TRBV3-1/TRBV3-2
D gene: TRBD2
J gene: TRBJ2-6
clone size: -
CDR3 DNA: TGTGCCAGCAGCCAAGTGGCAAGCGGGAGTTCTGGGGCCAACGTCCTGACTTTC
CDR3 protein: CASSQVASGSSGANVLTF

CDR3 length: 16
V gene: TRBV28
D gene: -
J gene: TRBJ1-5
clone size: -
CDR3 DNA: TGTGCCAGCAGTCCGGAGGGGGGTTCACCCAATCAGCCCCAGCATTTT
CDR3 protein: CASSPEGGSPNQPQHF

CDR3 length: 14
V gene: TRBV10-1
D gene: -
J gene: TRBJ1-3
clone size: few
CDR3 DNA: TGCGCCAGCAGTGAGCACCTCTCTGGAAACACCATATATTTT
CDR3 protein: CASSEHLSGNTIYF

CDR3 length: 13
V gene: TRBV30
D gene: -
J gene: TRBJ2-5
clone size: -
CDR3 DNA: TGTGCCTGGACCTCCAGGATCGGGGAGACCCAGTACTTC
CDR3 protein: CAWTSRIGETQYF

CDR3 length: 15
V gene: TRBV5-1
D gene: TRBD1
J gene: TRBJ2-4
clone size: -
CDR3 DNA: TGCGCCACCAGCCTCGAGACAGGGGTAGCCAACATTCAGTACTTC
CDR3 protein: CATSLETGVANIQYF

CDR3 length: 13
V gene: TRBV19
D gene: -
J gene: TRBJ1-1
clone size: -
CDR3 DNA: TGTGCCAGTACTCCGGGCTCCGTTACTGAAGCTTTCTTT
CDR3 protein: CASTPGSVTEAFF

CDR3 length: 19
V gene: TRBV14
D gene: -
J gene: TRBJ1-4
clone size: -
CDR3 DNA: TGTGCCAGCAGCCAAGTTCAAGCGGGACTCCAATTTGGAGGTGAAAAACTGTTTTTT
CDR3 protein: CASSQVQAGLQFGGEKLFF

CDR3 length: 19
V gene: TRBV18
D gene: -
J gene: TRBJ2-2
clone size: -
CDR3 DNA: TGTGCCAGCTCACCATTAGCGACAGGGAGGGTCGCGAACACCGGGGAGCTGTTTTTT
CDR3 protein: CASSPLATGRVANTGELFF

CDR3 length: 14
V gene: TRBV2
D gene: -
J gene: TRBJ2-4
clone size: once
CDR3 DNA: TGTGCCAGCAGTGAGAGGGCCGTTAGAAACATTCAGTACTTC
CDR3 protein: CASSERAVRNIQYF

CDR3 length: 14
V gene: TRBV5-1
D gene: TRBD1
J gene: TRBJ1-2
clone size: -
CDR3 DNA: TGCGCCAGCAGCTGGGGGGACAGGGAAGATGGCTACACCTTC
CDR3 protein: CASSWGDREDGYTF

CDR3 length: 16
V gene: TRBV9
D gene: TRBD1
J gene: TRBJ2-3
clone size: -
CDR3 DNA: TGTGCCAGCAGCGTCCGACAGGGGGCGTTGGCAGATACGCAGTATTTT
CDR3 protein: CASSVRQGALADTQYF

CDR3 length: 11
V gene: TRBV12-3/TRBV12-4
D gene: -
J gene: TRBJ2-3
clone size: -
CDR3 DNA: TGTGCCAGCAGTTTCACAGATACGCAGTATTTT
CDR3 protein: CASSFTDTQYF

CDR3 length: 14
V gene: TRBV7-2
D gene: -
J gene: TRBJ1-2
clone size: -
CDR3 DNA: TGTGCCAGCAGCTTAATGGGGCCGGGCTATGGCTACACCTTC
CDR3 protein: CASSLMGPGYGYTF

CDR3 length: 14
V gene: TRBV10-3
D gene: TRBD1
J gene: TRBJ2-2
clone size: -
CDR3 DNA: TGTGCCATGCGGACAGGGGGAAACACCGGGGAGCTGTTTTTT
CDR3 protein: CAMRTGGNTGELFF

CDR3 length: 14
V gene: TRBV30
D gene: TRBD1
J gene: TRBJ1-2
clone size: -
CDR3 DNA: TGTGCCTGGAGGAAGACCGGGACAGCCTATGGCTACACCTTC
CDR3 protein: CAWRKTGTAYGYTF

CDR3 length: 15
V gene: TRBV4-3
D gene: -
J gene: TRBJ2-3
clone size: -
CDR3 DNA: TGCGCCAGCAGCCTCACCCGGGACCCTAGAGATACGCAGTATTTT
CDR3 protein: CASSLTRDPRDTQYF

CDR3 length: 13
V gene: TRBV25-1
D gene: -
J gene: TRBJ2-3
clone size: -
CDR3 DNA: TGTGCCAGCAGTGAATATGCCAGAGATACGCAGTATTTT
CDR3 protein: CASSEYARDTQYF

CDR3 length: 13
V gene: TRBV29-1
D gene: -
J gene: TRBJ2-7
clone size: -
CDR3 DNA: TGCAGCGTTGCTGTTCTCCCCCCGGGCGAGCAGTACTTC
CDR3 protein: CSVAVLPPGEQYF

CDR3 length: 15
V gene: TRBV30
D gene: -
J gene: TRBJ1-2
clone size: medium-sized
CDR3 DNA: TGTGCCTGGAGTGTAGGGGTGACAGTTAACTATGGCTACACCTTC
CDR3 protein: CAWSVGVTVNYGYTF

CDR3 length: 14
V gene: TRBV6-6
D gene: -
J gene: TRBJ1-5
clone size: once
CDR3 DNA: TGTGCCAGCAGTTACCCCCAGATTGCTGAGTCCCAGCATTTT
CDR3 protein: CASSYPQIAESQHF

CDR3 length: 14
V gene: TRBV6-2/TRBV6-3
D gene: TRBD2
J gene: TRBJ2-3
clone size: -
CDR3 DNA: TGTGCCAGCAGTTTAGCGGGAGTCACAGATACGCAGTATTTT
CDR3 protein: CASSLAGVTDTQYF

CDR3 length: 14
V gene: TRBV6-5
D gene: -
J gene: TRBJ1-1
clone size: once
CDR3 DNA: TGTGCCAGCAGTTACGCCAGAATGAACACTGAAGCTTTCTTT
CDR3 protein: CASSYARMNTEAFF

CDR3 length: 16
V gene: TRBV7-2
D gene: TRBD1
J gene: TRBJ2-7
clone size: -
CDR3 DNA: TGTGCCAGCAGCTTAGCCTCCGGGACAGGGCTTTACGAGCAGTACTTC
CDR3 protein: CASSLASGTGLYEQYF

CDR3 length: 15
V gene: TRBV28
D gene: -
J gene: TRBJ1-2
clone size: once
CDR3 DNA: TGTGCCAGCACCCCCAGGCAGGGCAACAACTATGGCTACACCTTC
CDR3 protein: CASTPRQGNNYGYTF

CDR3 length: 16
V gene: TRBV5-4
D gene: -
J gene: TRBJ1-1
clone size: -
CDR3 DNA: TGTGCCAGCAGCTGGGGAGGGGGACCGGGATCAGGTAGAGCTTTCTTT
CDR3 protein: CASSWGGGPGSGRAFF

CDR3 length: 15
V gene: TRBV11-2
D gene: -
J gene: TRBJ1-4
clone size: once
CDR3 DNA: TGTGCCAGCAGCTTAGTGGAGGGAACTAATGAAAAACTGTTTTTT
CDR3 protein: CASSLVEGTNEKLFF

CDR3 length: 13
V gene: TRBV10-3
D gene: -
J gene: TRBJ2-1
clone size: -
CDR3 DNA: TGTGCCGTAGAGACTACCCCCGGGAATGAGCAGTTCTTC
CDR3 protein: CAVETTPGNEQFF

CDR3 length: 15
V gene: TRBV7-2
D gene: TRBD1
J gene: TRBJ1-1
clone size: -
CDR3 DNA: TGTGCCAGCAGCTTAGAAGGGGGCGTGTACACTGAAGCTTTCTTT
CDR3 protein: CASSLEGGVYTEAFF

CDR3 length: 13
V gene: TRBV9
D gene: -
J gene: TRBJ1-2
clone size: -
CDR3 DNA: TGTGCCAGCAGCCAGGGGCTCGACTATGGCTACACCTTC
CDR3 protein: CASSQGLDYGYTF

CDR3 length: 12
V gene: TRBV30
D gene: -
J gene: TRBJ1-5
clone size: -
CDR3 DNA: TGTGCCTGGAAAGGGCAGGGCGGGCCCCAGCATTTT
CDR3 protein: CAWKGQGGPQHF

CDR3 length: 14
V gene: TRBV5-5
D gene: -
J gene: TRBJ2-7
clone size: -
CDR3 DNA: TGTGCCAGCAGTTCGGACTACGGGACCTACGAGCAGTACTTC
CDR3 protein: CASSSDYGTYEQYF

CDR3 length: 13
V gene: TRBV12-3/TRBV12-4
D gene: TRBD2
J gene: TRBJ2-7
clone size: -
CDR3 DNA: TGTGCCAGCAGTTTGACTAGCGTCTACGAGCAGTACTTC
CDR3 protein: CASSLTSVYEQYF